The source of this TCR beta chain is a study of blood T cells in healthy people across ages. Study-wide points: Underestimates were what the diversity estimates from one million T cells were considered to be.

Total RNA extraction produced at least 5.5 micrograms (per sample) for the study. The CDR3 spans 14 residues. CDR1 is SGHAT and CDR2 is FQNNGV in the germline V gene. V dropped 0 bases and J dropped 6 bases, with 11 bases sitting between them. With respect to this clonotype: Its antigen is as yet unknown.

It was with a sample-barcoded 5' primer and a J-beta primer mix that a second PCR of about 7 to 12 cycles was run. Paired-end reads containing CDR3 totaled no fewer than 3 million for each sample. Each CDR3 protein is one row after TCRdb ran MiXCR on the 5' RACE reads. The profile covers 1.5 million to 2 million distinct CDR3 sequences, with under 30% appearing a single time and roughly 8% taken by the ten largest. The TCR originated in a woman aged 30 to 39 in good health. Sample: blood. The genes are TRBV11-2 and TRBJ1-1; D ambiguous. The CDR3 here is CASSLDSLGPEAFF. The CDR3 bases are TGTGCCAGCAGCTTAGACAGCTTGGGCCCTGAAGCTTTCTTT.